This TCR beta chain was profiled in a study of T cell repertoires in cytomegalovirus infection. CDR1 and CDR2 (germline): MNHEY, SVGEGT. Trimming cost V 5 bases and J 10 bases; bases outside gene matches: 13. The CDR3 is 14 residues long. This clonotype occurred a few times. One entry per CDR3 protein, called by TCRdb with MiXCR from the reads. The sample carries roughly 310,000 distinct CDR3 sequences, 15% to 20% recorded once. This sequence was found in a human donor in good health (CMV status not recorded). Some clones in this sample may be carry-over from other donors' samples. Sequences were obtained from PBMCs. The gene calls are TRBV6-2 or TRBV6-3 and TRBJ1-1; 7 bases are shared with TRBD1. The CDR3 loop reads CASSTPDRVLGAFF. CDR3 nucleotide sequence: TGTGCCAGCAGTACCCCAGACAGGGTCCTAGGAGCTTTCTTT.